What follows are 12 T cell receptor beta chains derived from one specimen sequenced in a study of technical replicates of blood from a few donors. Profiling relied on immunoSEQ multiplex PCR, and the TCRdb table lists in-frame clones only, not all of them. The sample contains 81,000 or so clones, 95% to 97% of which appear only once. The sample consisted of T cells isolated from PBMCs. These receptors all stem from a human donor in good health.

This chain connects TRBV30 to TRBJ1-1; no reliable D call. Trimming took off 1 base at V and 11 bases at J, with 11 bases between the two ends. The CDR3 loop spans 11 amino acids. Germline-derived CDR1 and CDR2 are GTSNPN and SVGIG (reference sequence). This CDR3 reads CAWSGSYEAFF. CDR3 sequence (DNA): TGTGCCTGGAGTGGGTCCTACGAGGCTTTCTTT.

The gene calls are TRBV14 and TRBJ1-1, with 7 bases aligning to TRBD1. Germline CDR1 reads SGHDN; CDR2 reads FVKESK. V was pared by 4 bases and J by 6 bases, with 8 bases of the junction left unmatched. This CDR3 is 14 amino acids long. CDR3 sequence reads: CASSPTGRAAEAFF. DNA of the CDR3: TGTGCCAGCAGCCCGACAGGGCGGGCTGCTGAAGCTTTCTTT. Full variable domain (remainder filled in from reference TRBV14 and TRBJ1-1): EAGVTQFPSHSVIEKGQTVTLRCDPISGHDNLYWYRRVMGKEIKFLLHFVKESKQDESGMPNNRFLAERTGGTYSTLKVQPAELEDSGVYFCASSPTGRAAEAFFGQGTRLTVV.

The CDR3 region is CASSSPLRAGDTDTQYF. Written as DNA, the CDR3 is TGTGCCAGCAGCTCCCCCCTCCGAGCGGGGGACACAGATACGCAGTATTTT. The chain has TRBV7-6 and TRBJ2-3; 8 bases fit TRBD2. The CDR3 contains 17 residues. Germline CDR1 and CDR2: SGHVS and FNYEAQ. Trimming took 4 bases from V and 2 from J; bases not matched to a gene: 11.

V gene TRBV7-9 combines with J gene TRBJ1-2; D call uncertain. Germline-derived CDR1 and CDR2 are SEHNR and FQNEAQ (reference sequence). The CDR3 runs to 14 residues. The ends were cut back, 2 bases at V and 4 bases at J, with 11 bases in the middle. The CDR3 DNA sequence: TGTGCCAGCAGCTTAAATATGCAGTTCTATGGCTACACCTTC. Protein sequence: CASSLNMQFYGYTF.

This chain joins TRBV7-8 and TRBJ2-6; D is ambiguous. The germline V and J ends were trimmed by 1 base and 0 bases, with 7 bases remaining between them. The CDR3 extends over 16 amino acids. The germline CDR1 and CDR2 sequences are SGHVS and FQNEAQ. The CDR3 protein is CASSLVLSSGANVLTF. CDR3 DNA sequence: TGTGCCAGCAGCTTAGTACTGAGCTCTGGGGCCAACGTCCTGACTTTC.

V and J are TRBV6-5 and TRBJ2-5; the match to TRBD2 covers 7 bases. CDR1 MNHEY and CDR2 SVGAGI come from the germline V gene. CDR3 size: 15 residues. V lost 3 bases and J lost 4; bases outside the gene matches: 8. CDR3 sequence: CASSYSTSHGETQYF. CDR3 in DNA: TGTGCCAGCAGTTATTCGACTAGCCATGGAGAGACCCAGTACTTC.

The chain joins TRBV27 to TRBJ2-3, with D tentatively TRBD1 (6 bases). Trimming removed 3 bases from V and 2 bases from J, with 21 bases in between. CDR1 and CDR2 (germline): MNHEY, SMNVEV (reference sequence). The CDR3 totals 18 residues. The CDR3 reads CASSLTQGIPYHTDTQYF. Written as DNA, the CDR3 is TGTGCCAGCAGTTTGACTCAGGGGATCCCATACCACACAGATACGCAGTATTTT.

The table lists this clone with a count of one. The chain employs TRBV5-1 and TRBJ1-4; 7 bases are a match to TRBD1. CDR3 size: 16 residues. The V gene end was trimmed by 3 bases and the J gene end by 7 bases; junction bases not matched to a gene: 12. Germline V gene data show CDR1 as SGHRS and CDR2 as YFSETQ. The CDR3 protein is CASSSSGQPGFEKLFF. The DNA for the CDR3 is TGCGCCAGCAGCTCGTCGGGACAGCCGGGGTTTGAAAAACTGTTTTTT.

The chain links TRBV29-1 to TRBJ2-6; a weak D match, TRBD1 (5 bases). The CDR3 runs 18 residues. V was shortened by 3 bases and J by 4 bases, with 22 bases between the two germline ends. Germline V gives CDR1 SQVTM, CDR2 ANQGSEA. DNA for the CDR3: TGCAGCGTTGAGCTCTTTGAAAATCAGGGTACGGGGGCCAACGTCCTGACTTTC. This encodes CSVELFENQGTGANVLTF.

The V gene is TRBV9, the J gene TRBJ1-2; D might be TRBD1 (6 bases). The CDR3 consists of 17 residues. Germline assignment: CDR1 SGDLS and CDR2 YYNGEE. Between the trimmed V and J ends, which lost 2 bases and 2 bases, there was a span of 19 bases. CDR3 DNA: TGTGCCAGCAGCGTCACCCCCCAGGGGAGTGAGAACTATGGCTACACCTTC. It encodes CASSVTPQGSENYGYTF.

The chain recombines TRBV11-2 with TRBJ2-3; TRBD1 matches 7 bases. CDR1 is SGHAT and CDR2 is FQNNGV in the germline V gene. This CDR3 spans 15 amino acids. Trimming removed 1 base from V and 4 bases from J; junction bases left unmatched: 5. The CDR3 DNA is TGTGCCAGCAGCTTAGGATGGCAGGGGGCAGATACGCAGTATTTT. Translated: CASSLGWQGADTQYF.

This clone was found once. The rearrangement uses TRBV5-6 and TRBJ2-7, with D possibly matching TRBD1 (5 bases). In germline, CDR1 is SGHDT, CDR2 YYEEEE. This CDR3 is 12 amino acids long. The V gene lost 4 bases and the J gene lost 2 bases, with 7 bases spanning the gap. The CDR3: CASSLDTYEQYF. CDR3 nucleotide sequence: TGTGCCAGCAGCCTGGACACCTACGAGCAGTACTTC.